This TCR beta chain emerged from a study of T cells in Graves' hyperthyroidism and ophthalmopathy. The overall study: Staff took peripheral blood when the initial diagnosis was made, before any treatment began.

Duration under 3 months, a NOSPECS grade of at least 4, and a Clinical Activity Score of at least 3 characterized the ophthalmopathy patients. Trimming removed 4 bases at V and 6 bases at J, with 7 bases between. Germline CDR1 reads MNHEY; CDR2 reads SMNVEV (reference sequence). CDR3 length equals 12 residues. The investigators amplified TCR beta CDR3 regions from RNA transcripts. An initial round of RT-PCR targeting the TCR CDR3 relied on the HTBI primer set. TCRdb recomputed calls from the multiplex PCR reads with MiXCR, one row per CDR3 protein. This sample has over 450,000 distinct CDR3 sequences, with roughly 15% found just once.

The genes are TRBV27 and TRBJ2-1; D perhaps matches TRBD1 (5 bases). The sequenced material came from blood. The source is a woman under 30 with Graves' ophthalmopathy. The CDR3 loop reads CASSYRINEQFF. CDR3 nucleotide sequence: TGTGCCAGCAGTTACAGGATCAATGAGCAGTTCTTC.